These 24 T cell receptor beta chains originate from one sample sequenced in a study of shared clonotypes between healthy human individuals (TCRdb year 2020). The receptor library was made with the immunoSEQ multiplex PCR assay. The clones in this table, taken by TCRdb from immuneACCESS, are in-frame only. Not every clone is retained; where verified, under half of the shortfall comes from an unresolved V gene, and the cause of the rest is unknown. In this sample the table shows millions of clones, about 92% of which occur a single time. About 0.13% of the sample lies in the top ten. The specimen sequenced was naive CD4+ T cells sorted from blood. The cell subset or site label, read with the paper, signifies: CD45RA+ positively selected. These receptors came from a man in his late teens or twenties in good health.

The chain employs TRBV6-5 and TRBJ1-1; no clear D. V lost 10 bases to trimming and J lost 1 base, with 13 bases between them. CDR1 is MNHEY and CDR2 is SVGAGI in the germline V gene. The CDR3 is made up of 13 amino acids. CDR3 nucleotide sequence: TGTGCCACCTCGAAGTCGGGGAACACTGAAGCTTTCTTT. Encoded protein: CATSKSGNTEAFF.

V is TRBV4-1 and J is TRBJ2-3; D uncertain. V was shortened by 0 bases and J by 4 bases, with 11 bases between the two germline ends. Germline loops: CDR1 MGHRA, CDR2 YSYEKL. This CDR3 comprises 15 residues. The CDR3 nucleotides are TGCGCCAGCAGCCAAGATAGTGGCTACTCAGATACGCAGTATTTT. This gives the protein CASSQDSGYSDTQYF.

This sequence joins TRBV7-2 and TRBJ2-1; no clear D. The CDR3 length is 14 residues. V shed 7 bases and J shed 2 bases, with 12 bases lying between them. Germline V gene data show CDR1 as SGHTA and CDR2 as FQGNSA. CDR3 sequence (DNA): TGTGCCAGCACGACCACCAGCGCCTACAATGAGCAGTTCTTC. Translated, it gives CASTTTSAYNEQFF.

Concerning this clone itself: Other nucleotide sequences in the sample specify the same CDR3. This chain links TRBV19 with TRBJ1-1; maybe TRBD1 (6 bases). The germline V and J ends were trimmed by 5 bases and 0 bases, with 10 bases remaining between them. This CDR3 has 14 amino acids. Germline CDR1 is LNHDA and CDR2 is SQIVND (reference sequence). This chain's CDR3 is CASSLGHLNTEAFF. CDR3 nucleotides: TGTGCCAGTAGTCTGGGACATTTGAACACTGAAGCTTTCTTT.

The rearrangement links TRBV6-6 to TRBJ1-5, with unresolved D. Germline assignment: CDR1 MNHNY and CDR2 SVGAGI (reference sequence). The CDR3 totals 15 residues. The V end lost 0 bases, the J end lost 0 bases, and 6 bases lay between the germline ends. Here the CDR3 reads CASSYSANSNQPQHF. The CDR3 DNA reads as TGTGCCAGCAGTTACTCGGCCAATAGCAATCAGCCCCAGCATTTT.

J is TRBJ2-5 and V is TRBV10-1; D not resolved. V dropped 0 bases and J dropped 6 bases, with 11 bases sitting between them. Looked up from germline, CDR1 is WNHNN and CDR2 is SYGVQD (reference sequence). The CDR3 consists of 14 residues. This CDR3 reads CASSESGKQKTQYF. The DNA of the CDR3 is TGCGCCAGCAGTGAGTCTGGGAAACAAAAGACCCAGTACTTC.

With respect to this clone: The junction does not match germline at one end; this may be a read error. The chain employs TRBV15 and TRBJ2-7; D is perhaps TRBD1 (6 bases). CDR1 and CDR2 from the germline V gene are LNHNV and YYDKDF (reference sequence). The CDR3 is 14 residues long. This chain's CDR3 is CATSGRLGTLPLVF. CDR3 in DNA: TGTGCCACCAGCGGAAGGTTAGGGACACTGCCCCTCGTCTTC.

As for this clone: This same CDR3 is encoded by further DNA sequences in the sample. The chain is built from TRBV5-1 and TRBJ2-5; TRBD1 matches 8 bases. The CDR3 extends over 14 amino acids. Germline V CDR1 and CDR2: SGHRS, YFSETQ. The trim removed 3 bases at V and 5 bases at J, leaving 6 bases unmatched. CDR3 sequence: CASSYTGGGETQYF. CDR3 nucleotides: TGCGCCAGCAGCTACACAGGGGGTGGTGAGACCCAGTACTTC.

J is TRBJ2-3 and V is TRBV30, with 9 positions matching TRBD2. The CDR3 sequence is 16 residues long. Germline V gives CDR1 GTSNPN, CDR2 SVGIG (reference sequence). After removal of 0 bases from V and 4 bases from J, the junction contained 8 bases not matched to a gene. In nucleotides, the CDR3 is TGTGCCTGGAGTGTCGGCCTAGCGGGACTGTCAGATACGCAGTATTTT. Its translation is CAWSVGLAGLSDTQYF.

This sequence joins TRBV5-1 and TRBJ2-2, with 13 bases lining up with TRBD2. The length of the CDR3 is 16 residues. The V segment lost 4 bases and the J segment 7 bases; nucleotides outside the gene matches: 7. CDR1 and CDR2 from the germline V gene are SGHRS and YFSETQ. This chain's CDR3 is CASSRTSGRVDGELFF. The CDR3 nucleotides are TGCGCCAGCAGCCGGACTAGCGGGAGAGTTGACGGGGAGCTGTTTTTT.

This chain links TRBV4-3 with TRBJ2-5, with 9 positions matching TRBD2. V gave up 0 bases and J gave up 6 bases; unmatched junction bases: 5. From germline, CDR1 is LGHNA and CDR2 YSLEER. CDR3 length equals 15 residues. As DNA, the CDR3 is TGCGCCAGCAGCCAAGAAGCAGGACTAGCGCAGACCCAGTACTTC. Translating gives CASSQEAGLAQTQYF.

Written as DNA, the CDR3 is TGTGCCAGCAGCTCCGGGACTAGCGGGGGGCGCACCCTCCAAGAGACCCAGTACTTC. Residues: CASSSGTSGGRTLQETQYF. J is TRBJ2-5 and V is TRBV5-6; 15 bases line up with TRBD2. After removal of 3 bases from V and 1 base from J, the junction contained 10 bases not matched to a gene. Germline CDR1 is SGHDT and CDR2 is YYEEEE. This CDR3 comprises 19 residues.

This rearrangement joins TRBV5-1 to TRBJ1-1; D may be TRBD1 (5 bases). The ends were cut back, 4 bases at V and 3 bases at J, with 16 bases in the middle. This CDR3 is built from 15 residues. Germline loops: CDR1 SGHRS, CDR2 YFSETQ. CDR3 in amino acids: CASSLSGLGYTEAFF. CDR3 coding DNA: TGCGCCAGCAGCCTGTCAGGGTTGGGATACACTGAAGCTTTCTTT.

The V and J genes are TRBV27 and TRBJ1-4; D unclear. This CDR3 region has 17 residues. Germline loops: CDR1 MNHEY, CDR2 SMNVEV (reference sequence). Trimming cost V 6 bases and J 5 bases, with 22 bases left between them. The CDR3 nucleotides are TGTGCCAGCAGACCACTTACGGGCAGAGGCGGAAATGAAAAACTGTTTTTT. Its protein product is CASRPLTGRGGNEKLFF.

On this clone: This same CDR3 is encoded by further DNA sequences in the sample. J is TRBJ2-3 and V is TRBV7-6; D remains unclear. Germline values: CDR1 SGHVS, CDR2 FNYEAQ. The CDR3 length is 14 residues. V gave up 5 bases and J gave up 1 base, with 10 bases separating them. DNA of the CDR3: TGTGCCAGCAGCCTAGGGCTCGGCACAGATACGCAGTATTTT. Translating it yields CASSLGLGTDTQYF.

The chain is built from TRBV29-1 and TRBJ1-2, with D perhaps TRBD1 (5 bases). Trimming removed 2 bases from V and 7 bases from J, with 20 bases in between. Per germline, CDR1 SQVTM and CDR2 ANQGSEA. The CDR3 extends over 15 amino acids. The CDR3 DNA sequence: TGCAGCGTTGAACGGGATACGCGGACGGGGGGTGGCTACACCTTC. Amino acids: CSVERDTRTGGGYTF.

The chain recombines TRBV27 with TRBJ1-1, with D perhaps matching TRBD1 (6 bases). CDR3 size: 15 residues. The ends were cut back, 9 bases at V and 11 bases at J, with 28 bases in the middle. Germline CDR1 MNHEY, CDR2 SMNVEV (reference sequence). The CDR3 reads CASTAAGPFRGSAFF. For the CDR3, the DNA is TGTGCCAGTACGGCGGCAGGGCCCTTCAGGGGATCGGCTTTCTTT.

This chain links TRBV10-3 with TRBJ1-6; D gene unclear. V was clipped by 6 bases and J by 11 bases, with 14 bases between them. The germline V gene has CDR1 ENHRY and CDR2 SYGVKD. The length of the CDR3 is 13 residues. The CDR3 nucleotides are TGTGCCATCAGGGACCCAACCAGTCCACCCCTCCACTTT. This gives the protein CAIRDPTSPPLHF.

The chain couples TRBV4-1 to TRBJ1-6, with 7 positions matching TRBD1. CDR1 is MGHRA and CDR2 is YSYEKL in the germline V gene. The J segment lost 6 bases and the V segment lost 4 bases, leaving 3 bases of the junction unmatched. The length of the CDR3 is 14 residues. CDR3: CASSRDRANSPLHF. CDR3 bases: TGCGCCAGCAGCCGAGACAGGGCTAATTCACCCCTCCACTTT.

This chain connects TRBV2 to TRBJ1-2; 9 positions agree with TRBD1. J gave up 4 bases and V 7 bases, and 4 bases lay outside the gene matches. The CDR3 is 13 residues long. Germline V gene sequence: CDR1 SNHLY, CDR2 FYNNEI. CDR3 protein: CASKGDRVYGYTF. For the CDR3, the DNA is TGTGCCAGCAAGGGGGACAGGGTCTATGGCTACACCTTC.

This clone has a handful of counts. CDR3 coding DNA: TGCGCCAGCAGCCCAACGACCGGGACAGGGAATTCACCCCTCCACTTT. Translated, it gives CASSPTTGTGNSPLHF. The chain employs TRBV5-1 and TRBJ1-6; 9 bases fit TRBD1. This CDR3 contains 16 residues. Germline lookup yields CDR1 SGHRS and CDR2 YFSETQ. Losses at the gene ends were 4 bases for V and 7 bases for J; bases not matched to a gene: 9.

A word on this clone: Distinct nucleotide sequences in the sample also encode this CDR3. The rearrangement joins TRBV28 to TRBJ2-2; D is possibly TRBD1 (6 bases). Trimming took 6 bases from V and 2 from J, leaving 10 bases between them. CDR3 length: 14 amino acids. CDR1 is MDHEN, CDR2 SYDVKM, per germline. The CDR3 nucleotides are TGTGCCAGCAGCTTGGGGGCAAACACCGGGGAGCTGTTTTTT. This codes for CASSLGANTGELFF.

This clone has a single count. V usage is TRBV5-5 and J usage is TRBJ1-2, with TRBD1 as a possible D gene (5 bases). The CDR3 is 15 amino acids. Germline CDR1 and CDR2: SGHKS and YYEKEE (reference sequence). V was clipped by 5 bases and J by 5 bases, with 19 bases between them. Written as DNA, the CDR3 is TGTGCCAGCAGTCAAGCCGGGACTGATTATTATGGCTACACCTTC. Residues: CASSQAGTDYYGYTF. Drawing the rest from reference TRBV5-5 and TRBJ1-2, the complete variable domain is DAGVTQSPTHLIKTRGQQVTLRCSPISGHKSVSWYQQVLGQGPQFIFQYYEKEERGRGNFPDRFSARQFPNYSSELNVNALLLGDSALYLCASSQAGTDYYGYTFGSGTRLTVV.

The CDR3 here is CASRSGQGVQPQHF. CDR3 DNA: TGTGCCAGCAGATCCGGACAGGGAGTTCAGCCCCAGCATTTT. The genes are TRBV28 and TRBJ1-5; 8 positions agree with TRBD1. This CDR3 is 14 amino acids long. CDR1 and CDR2 (germline): MDHEN, SYDVKM. V was clipped by 6 bases and J by 6 bases; unmatched bases: 7.